A selection of T cell receptor beta chains follows, all from one sample in a study of T cell responses to AZD1222 COVID-19 vaccine. Measured with immunoSEQ multiplex PCR; TCRdb has only the in-frame clones, and not every one. Among roughly 100,000 clones, 75% to 95% were seen once, and the ten largest hold 1.3%. Source: peripheral blood, taken on day 0 of AZD1222 vaccination. These receptors were collected from an adult in good health. Both conserved end residues are part of each CDR3. A D gene is named only where the DNA matches it firmly. Rows may omit the clone size; those that give it use once, few, many or a size class.

v_gene: TRBV7-3; len: 14; abundance: NA; j_gene: TRBJ1-2; d_gene: NA; CDR3nt: TGTGCCAGCAGCTTGGAAGGGGACAACTATGGCTACACCTTC; CDR3aa: CASSLEGDNYGYTF
v_gene: TRBV20-1; len: 15; abundance: NA; j_gene: TRBJ1-3; d_gene: NA; CDR3nt: TGCAGTGCTAGTTCAGGTTTCGCGCGGGGAAACACCATATATTTT; CDR3aa: CSASSGFARGNTIYF
v_gene: TRBV3-1/TRBV3-2; len: 16; abundance: NA; j_gene: TRBJ1-1; d_gene: NA; CDR3nt: TGTGCCAGCAGCCTACTAAGGCGAGGGGGGCCCACTGAAGCTTTCTTT; CDR3aa: CASSLLRRGGPTEAFF
v_gene: TRBV15; len: 16; abundance: NA; j_gene: TRBJ2-7; d_gene: NA; CDR3nt: TGTGCCACCAGCAGAGAAACCGACAGCCTTCCCTACGAGCAGTACTTC; CDR3aa: CATSRETDSLPYEQYF
v_gene: TRBV11-2; len: 16; abundance: once; j_gene: TRBJ2-1; d_gene: TRBD2; CDR3nt: TGTGCCAGCAGCTTAGAACACAGCGGGGCAGGGAATGAGCAGTTCTTC; CDR3aa: CASSLEHSGAGNEQFF
v_gene: TRBV5-1; len: 15; abundance: NA; j_gene: TRBJ1-2; d_gene: NA; CDR3nt: TGCGCCAGCAGCTTGGCCACGACAGCAATCTATGGCTACACCTTC; CDR3aa: CASSLATTAIYGYTF
v_gene: TRBV3-1/TRBV3-2; len: 14; abundance: few; j_gene: TRBJ1-1; d_gene: NA; CDR3nt: TGTGCCAGCAGCCAAGAGGTTTCAACAGCCGAAGCTTTCTTT; CDR3aa: CASSQEVSTAEAFF
v_gene: TRBV18; len: 17; abundance: NA; j_gene: TRBJ2-2; d_gene: NA; CDR3nt: TGTGCCAGCTCACCTCTCTCTATCCAGACGAACACCGGGGAGCTGTTTTTT; CDR3aa: CASSPLSIQTNTGELFF
v_gene: TRBV7-9; len: 12; abundance: once; j_gene: TRBJ1-1; d_gene: NA; CDR3nt: TGTGCCATCACCGGTACTAACACTGAAGCTTTCTTT; CDR3aa: CAITGTNTEAFF
v_gene: TRBV27; len: 13; abundance: NA; j_gene: TRBJ1-2; d_gene: NA; CDR3nt: TGTGCCAGCAGCCGAACAGCTAACTATGGCTACACCTTC; CDR3aa: CASSRTANYGYTF
v_gene: TRBV5-4; len: 18; abundance: NA; j_gene: TRBJ2-7; d_gene: TRBD2; CDR3nt: TGTGCCAGCAGCTTGGCCTGGGGGCTAGCGGGGGGGAATCGGGAGCAGTACTTC; CDR3aa: CASSLAWGLAGGNREQYF
v_gene: TRBV7-2; len: 13; abundance: NA; j_gene: TRBJ2-3; d_gene: NA; CDR3nt: TGTGCCAGCAGCTTAGAGTCCGAAGATACGCAGTATTTT; CDR3aa: CASSLESEDTQYF
v_gene: TRBV14; len: 14; abundance: few; j_gene: TRBJ1-1; d_gene: NA; CDR3nt: TGTGCCAGCAGCCAGCTGGGCAGATCCACTGAAGCTTTCTTT; CDR3aa: CASSQLGRSTEAFF
v_gene: TRBV7-8; len: 14; abundance: NA; j_gene: TRBJ1-6; d_gene: TRBD1; CDR3nt: TGTGCCAGCAGCTTAGAGGGGGCGCGATCACCCCTCCACTTT; CDR3aa: CASSLEGARSPLHF
v_gene: TRBV2; len: 14; abundance: NA; j_gene: TRBJ2-7; d_gene: NA; CDR3nt: TGTGCCAGCAGGGAGGTCGACGGTTCCTACGAGCAGTACTTC; CDR3aa: CASREVDGSYEQYF
v_gene: TRBV11-2; len: 15; abundance: NA; j_gene: TRBJ1-6; d_gene: NA; CDR3nt: TGTGCCAGCAGCCCAGATACGGACAGCTTTACACCCCTCCACTTT; CDR3aa: CASSPDTDSFTPLHF
v_gene: TRBV18; len: 13; abundance: NA; j_gene: TRBJ1-2; d_gene: NA; CDR3nt: TGTGCCAGCTCACCGGGAGCTAACTATGGCTACACCTTC; CDR3aa: CASSPGANYGYTF
v_gene: TRBV9; len: 13; abundance: NA; j_gene: TRBJ1-6; d_gene: NA; CDR3nt: TGTGCCAGCAGCGTAAACGGGAATTCACCCCTCCACTTT; CDR3aa: CASSVNGNSPLHF
v_gene: TRBV12-3/TRBV12-4; len: 13; abundance: NA; j_gene: TRBJ2-3; d_gene: NA; CDR3nt: TGTGCCAGCAGTTTAGAGCGCACAGATACGCAGTATTTT; CDR3aa: CASSLERTDTQYF
v_gene: TRBV15; len: 14; abundance: once; j_gene: TRBJ2-5; d_gene: TRBD1; CDR3nt: TGTGCCACCAGCACAGACAGGGCGGGAGAGACCCAGTACTTC; CDR3aa: CATSTDRAGETQYF
v_gene: TRBV9; len: 13; abundance: NA; j_gene: TRBJ1-5; d_gene: NA; CDR3nt: TGTGCCAGCAGCGCGGGGGGTCATCAGCCCCAGCATTTT; CDR3aa: CASSAGGHQPQHF
v_gene: TRBV19; len: 12; abundance: NA; j_gene: TRBJ1-1; d_gene: TRBD1; CDR3nt: TGTGCCAGTAGTGGGACAGAACGGGGGGCTTTCTTT; CDR3aa: CASSGTERGAFF
v_gene: TRBV28; len: 14; abundance: NA; j_gene: TRBJ2-7; d_gene: NA; CDR3nt: TGTGCCAGCAGTTCCACGGGACCCTCCATCTGGCGGTACTTC; CDR3aa: CASSSTGPSIWRYF
v_gene: TRBV12-2; len: 17; abundance: NA; j_gene: TRBJ2-3; d_gene: NA; CDR3nt: TGTGCAAGTCGCTTCGAAGCAGCCGGGGGGGGCACAGATACGCAGTATTTT; CDR3aa: CASRFEAAGGGTDTQYF
v_gene: TRBV10-3; len: 15; abundance: NA; j_gene: TRBJ1-1; d_gene: TRBD1; CDR3nt: TGTGCCATCAGTGAGTCAGGGACAGGGCGCACTGAAGCTTTCTTT; CDR3aa: CAISESGTGRTEAFF
v_gene: TRBV5-5; len: 19; abundance: NA; j_gene: TRBJ1-1; d_gene: TRBD1; CDR3nt: TGTGCCAGCAGCTTTTGGGGACAGGGGGGTTACCGCCTGGACACTGAAGCTTTCTTT; CDR3aa: CASSFWGQGGYRLDTEAFF
v_gene: TRBV5-6; len: 16; abundance: NA; j_gene: TRBJ1-2; d_gene: NA; CDR3nt: TGTGCCAGCAGCCCGGCCGGGGAAGGGAGAAACTATGGCTACACCTTC; CDR3aa: CASSPAGEGRNYGYTF
v_gene: TRBV6-5; len: 16; abundance: NA; j_gene: TRBJ1-4; d_gene: NA; CDR3nt: TGTGCCAGCAGTTACTCTTCGACAGCTTCGAATGAAAAACTGTTTTTT; CDR3aa: CASSYSSTASNEKLFF
v_gene: TRBV9; len: 14; abundance: NA; j_gene: TRBJ1-3; d_gene: NA; CDR3nt: TGTGCCAGCAGCGTAGAACACATAGGAAACACCATATATTTT; CDR3aa: CASSVEHIGNTIYF
v_gene: TRBV5-6; len: 14; abundance: NA; j_gene: TRBJ1-2; d_gene: NA; CDR3nt: TGTGCCAGCAGCTTGTGGGAGGCTAACTATGGCTACACCTTC; CDR3aa: CASSLWEANYGYTF
v_gene: TRBV19; len: 13; abundance: NA; j_gene: TRBJ1-3; d_gene: NA; CDR3nt: TGTGCCAGTAGTATCGCTGGGGACGGCACCATATATTTT; CDR3aa: CASSIAGDGTIYF
v_gene: TRBV28; len: 15; abundance: NA; j_gene: TRBJ1-1; d_gene: TRBD1; CDR3nt: TGTGCCAGCAGTTTGACAGGGGAGACGCACACTGAAGCTTTCTTT; CDR3aa: CASSLTGETHTEAFF
v_gene: TRBV7-2; len: 13; abundance: NA; j_gene: TRBJ1-2; d_gene: TRBD1; CDR3nt: TGTGCCAGCAGCCGGGACAGGGACGGAGGCTACACCTTC; CDR3aa: CASSRDRDGGYTF
v_gene: TRBV7-6; len: 16; abundance: once; j_gene: TRBJ1-5; d_gene: TRBD1; CDR3nt: TGTGCCAGCAGTTACAGGGGTCTCTATAGCAATCAGCCCCAGCATTTT; CDR3aa: CASSYRGLYSNQPQHF
v_gene: TRBV27; len: 14; abundance: NA; j_gene: TRBJ1-3; d_gene: NA; CDR3nt: TGTGCCAGCAGTCCGGTCAGGGCTGGAAACACCATATATTTT; CDR3aa: CASSPVRAGNTIYF
v_gene: TRBV7-8; len: 15; abundance: NA; j_gene: TRBJ2-7; d_gene: TRBD2; CDR3nt: TGTGCCAGCAGCCAGACTAGCTCAGACGTCTACGAGCAGTACTTC; CDR3aa: CASSQTSSDVYEQYF
v_gene: TRBV7-9; len: 13; abundance: NA; j_gene: TRBJ1-2; d_gene: NA; CDR3nt: TGTGCCAGCAGCGAAACAGTCAACTATGGCTACACCTTC; CDR3aa: CASSETVNYGYTF
v_gene: TRBV6-6; len: 14; abundance: NA; j_gene: TRBJ2-7; d_gene: TRBD1; CDR3nt: TGTGCCAGCAGTCTCCGGGACAGCATCTACGAGCAGTACTTC; CDR3aa: CASSLRDSIYEQYF
v_gene: TRBV6-2/TRBV6-3; len: 18; abundance: NA; j_gene: TRBJ2-1; d_gene: NA; CDR3nt: TGTGCCAGCAGTTACTCGATTGGGGGACCCGGCTCCTACAATGAGCAGTTCTTC; CDR3aa: CASSYSIGGPGSYNEQFF
v_gene: TRBV19; len: 14; abundance: NA; j_gene: TRBJ1-2; d_gene: TRBD1; CDR3nt: TGTGCCAGTAGTACCCGGGACAGGGTCAATGGCTACACCTTC; CDR3aa: CASSTRDRVNGYTF
v_gene: TRBV10-3; len: 13; abundance: NA; j_gene: TRBJ1-1; d_gene: NA; CDR3nt: TGTGCCATCAGTGAGCAGGCGGGTACTGAAGCTTTCTTT; CDR3aa: CAISEQAGTEAFF
v_gene: TRBV2; len: 11; abundance: NA; j_gene: TRBJ2-2; d_gene: NA; CDR3nt: TGTGCCAGCAGCTCTAGCGGGGAGCTGTTTTTT; CDR3aa: CASSSSGELFF
v_gene: TRBV6-5; len: 13; abundance: NA; j_gene: TRBJ1-1; d_gene: NA; CDR3nt: TGTGCCAGTCGTCCGGGACAAGTTGCTGAAGCTTTCTTT; CDR3aa: CASRPGQVAEAFF
v_gene: TRBV12-3/TRBV12-4; len: 13; abundance: few; j_gene: TRBJ1-1; d_gene: NA; CDR3nt: TGTGCCAGCAGTTTAGCATCGAACACTGAAGCTTTCTTT; CDR3aa: CASSLASNTEAFF
v_gene: TRBV10-1; len: 12; abundance: NA; j_gene: TRBJ1-1; d_gene: NA; CDR3nt: TGCGCCAGCAGTGAGAGAGGAGCTGAAGCTTTCTTT; CDR3aa: CASSERGAEAFF